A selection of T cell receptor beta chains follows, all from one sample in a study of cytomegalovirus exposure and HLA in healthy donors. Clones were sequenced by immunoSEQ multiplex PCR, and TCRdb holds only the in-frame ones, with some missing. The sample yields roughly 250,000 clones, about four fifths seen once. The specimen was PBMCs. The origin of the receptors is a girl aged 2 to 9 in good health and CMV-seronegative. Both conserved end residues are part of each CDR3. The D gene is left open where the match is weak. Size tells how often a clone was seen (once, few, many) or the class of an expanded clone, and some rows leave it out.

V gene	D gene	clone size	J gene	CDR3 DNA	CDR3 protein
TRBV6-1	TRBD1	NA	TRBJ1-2	TGTGCCAGCAGTCCAGGGGGTCTATTATATGGCTACACCTTC	CASSPGGLLYGYTF
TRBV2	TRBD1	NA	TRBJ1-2	TGTGCCAGATTCCAGGGGGCGCGCGGCTACACCTTC	CARFQGARGYTF
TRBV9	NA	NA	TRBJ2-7	TGTGCCAGCAGCGTAGACGGGAGCTACGAGCAGTACTTC	CASSVDGSYEQYF
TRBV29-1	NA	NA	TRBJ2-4	TGCAGCGTTCGAACCCCGGAGGCCAAAAACATTCAGTACTTC	CSVRTPEAKNIQYF
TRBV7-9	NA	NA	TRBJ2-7	TGTGCCAGCAGCTTAAGGGGGGGGTACTGGCACGAGCAGTACTTC	CASSLRGGYWHEQYF
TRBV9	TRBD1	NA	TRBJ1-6	TGTGCCAGCAGCGCGGACAGGGGGGCGAATTCACCCCTCCACTTT	CASSADRGANSPLHF
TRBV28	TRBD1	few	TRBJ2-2	TGTGCCAGCAGTACTTCAGGGGGCCCCGGGGAGCTGTTTTTT	CASSTSGGPGELFF
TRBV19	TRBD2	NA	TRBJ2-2	TGTGCCGGTAGTATCATGACTAGCTCCGGGGAGCTGTTTTTT	CAGSIMTSSGELFF
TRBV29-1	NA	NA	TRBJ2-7	TGCAGCGCCATTGCCGGGAACTCCTACGAGCAGTACTTC	CSAIAGNSYEQYF
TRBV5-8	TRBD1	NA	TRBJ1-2	TGTGCCAGCAGGGAGCGGACAGGGCTGTCGGGGTATGGCTACACCTTC	CASRERTGLSGYGYTF
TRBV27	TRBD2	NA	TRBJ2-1	TGTGCCAGCAGTTTAAGGGCGGGGGGGCCAGGTAATGAGCAGTTCTTC	CASSLRAGGPGNEQFF
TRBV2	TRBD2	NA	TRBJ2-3	TGTGCCAGCGTGGGGGGGGATACGCAGTATTTT	CASVGGDTQYF
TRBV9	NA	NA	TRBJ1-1	TGTGCCAGCAGCGTAGGGCCGGGCAGGGGCTCTTTCTTT	CASSVGPGRGSFF
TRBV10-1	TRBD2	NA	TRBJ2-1	TGCGCCAGCAGTCTACTAGCGGTAGGGGATGAGCAGTTCTTC	CASSLLAVGDEQFF
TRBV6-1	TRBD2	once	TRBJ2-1	TGTGCCAGCAGGGAACTAGCGGGGGGTAACAATGAGCAGTTCTTC	CASRELAGGNNEQFF